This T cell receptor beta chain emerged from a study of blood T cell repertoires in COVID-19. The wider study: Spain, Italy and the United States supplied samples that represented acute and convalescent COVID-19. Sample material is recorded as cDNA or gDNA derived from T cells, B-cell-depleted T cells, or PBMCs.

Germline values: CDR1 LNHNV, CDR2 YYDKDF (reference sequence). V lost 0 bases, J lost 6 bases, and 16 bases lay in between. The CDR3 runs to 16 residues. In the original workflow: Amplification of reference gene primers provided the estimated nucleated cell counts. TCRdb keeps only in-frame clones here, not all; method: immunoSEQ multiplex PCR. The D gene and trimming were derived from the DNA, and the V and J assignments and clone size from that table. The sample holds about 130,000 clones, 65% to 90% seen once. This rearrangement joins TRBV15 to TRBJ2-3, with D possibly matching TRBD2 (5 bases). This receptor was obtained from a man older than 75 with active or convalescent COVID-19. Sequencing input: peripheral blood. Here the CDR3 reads CATSRDLAVGVDTQYF. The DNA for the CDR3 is TGTGCCACCAGCAGAGATCTGGCGGTCGGGGTTGATACGCAGTATTTT.